The TCR beta chain under discussion was sequenced for a study of T-cell memory formation after mild COVID-19 (dated by TCRdb to the early 2020s). Describing the broader study: TCR sequence clusters from the two donors were found to be largely donor specific. In two donors, T-cell clones that expanded and contracted after mild COVID-19 were tracked by sequencing TCRalpha and TCRbeta repertoires over time. Two young, previously healthy adult volunteers made up the cohort, one male and one female.

The reads were generated on an Illumina NovaSeq 6000. Using 5'RACE with constant-segment primers, TCRalpha and TCRbeta cDNA libraries were constructed, with sample barcodes and unique molecular identifiers added in the process. Trizol reagent was used to extract RNA from every sample. The libraries were amplified in two PCR steps, and the second step added a second sample barcode and Illumina TruSeq adapters. The libraries were sequenced on an Illumina NovaSeq using 2 x 150 bp paired-end reads. The study's own analysis went as follows. The reads were demultiplexed and collapsed into UMI-guided consensus sequences using migec v1.2.7. Using mixcr v2.1.11, the UMI consensuses were aligned to TRA and TRB V and J templates and assembled into clonotypes. A clonotype was counted as expanded or contracted only when both edgeR and NoisET called the clonotype significant, with the noise models trained on biological replicates. edgeR calls used a false discovery rate-adjusted p below 0.01 and a log2 fold-change threshold of 1. As an exploratory analysis of dynamics, max-normalized trajectories of the 1000 most abundant clonotypes were examined by PCA with hierarchical clustering. Separately sequenced CD4+ and CD8+ repertoires were used to assign the CD4 or CD8 phenotype of responding clones. The raw public reads went through TCRdb reprocessing: fastp at Q25, MiXCR clone calling, in-frame beta chains kept. One record per CDR3 amino acid sequence lists the most common genes and DNA. These V and J calls rely on TCRdb rather than the paper's analysis. The sample profile shows about 170,000 distinct CDR3 sequences; under 15% of them were found once. The ten largest clones capture 2.5% to 4% of the sample.

Ficoll-Paque density gradient centrifugation was the method used to isolate PBMCs. The investigation overall reported the following: Contracting CD4+ clones were located mainly in the CM and EM memory subsets, whereas CD8+ clones were found to be enriched in EMRA. Whether the second-wave clones peaking on day 37 were SARS-CoV-2 specific was not confirmed. From day 15 to 85, contracting clones showed balanced CD4/CD8 phenotypes, whereas a second wave of clones that expanded from day 15 to 37 leaned towards CD4+. Some responding clones were detected in pre-infection memory, suggesting pre-existing cross-reactive memory T cells joined the SARS-CoV-2 response. Only a couple of mild cases were covered in the study, and larger cohorts including severe cases with pre-infection samples were considered necessary.

A word on this clonotype: It has no known antigen specificity. No per-base quality is available; no much larger clone lies one base away.

The germline V gene (reference sequence) yields MNHNY for CDR1 and SVGAGI for CDR2. V loses 6 bases at its end and J loses 0 bases; junction bases beyond the gene matches: 26. Its CDR3 holds 23 amino acids, cysteine through phenylalanine. Just the 69-base CDR3 DNA is kept, in frame starting at base 1. Recombination linked TRBV6-6 to TRBJ2-3; 11 bases in between match TRBD2. Sequenced sample: PBMCs or a T cell subset sorted from them (not recorded which). The TCR comes from a man aged 18 to 29 who had mild COVID-19 (a few samples of this study predate the infection). The sample titles of this study are shuffled in the database, so cell type and time point are left out; the donor was told from shared clones. The DNA reads TGTGCCAGCAGACCAGACAGGCAGTGGCTAGCGGGGGGCAACATTACTAGCACAGATACGCAGTATTTT. The resulting protein is CASRPDRQWLAGGNITSTDTQYF.